Listed below are T cell receptor beta chains from one sample, sequenced in a study of T cell responses to AZD1222 COVID-19 vaccine. Repertoires were generated with immunoSEQ multiplex PCR, while TCRdb's copy carries only in-frame clones and drops some. The sample contains some 150,000 clones, 93% of which appear only once. Source: peripheral blood, taken on day 0 of AZD1222 vaccination. The receptors come from an adult in good health. Each CDR3 is given with its conserved first and last residue. The D gene is left open where the match is weak. Size is stated for part of the rows, as once, few or many counts, or as a class when the clone is expanded.

14 | TRBD2 | TRBJ2-7 | TRBV6-5 | once | TGTGCCAGCAGAAACGGCGGGAGGGAGTACGAGCAGTACTTC | CASRNGGREYEQYF
15 | TRBD1 | TRBJ2-1 | TRBV9 | . | TGTGCCAGCAGCCGAGGGACAGTCTCCTACAATGAGCAGTTCTTC | CASSRGTVSYNEQFF
14 | TRBD1 | TRBJ1-2 | TRBV5-1 | . | TGCGCCAGCAGCTTCGGGACAGGGGTTCAGGGCTACACCTTC | CASSFGTGVQGYTF
14 | . | TRBJ1-1 | TRBV6-5 | . | TGTGCCAGCAGTTACGTAGGGAAGGACACTGAAGCTTTCTTT | CASSYVGKDTEAFF
15 | . | TRBJ2-7 | TRBV7-9 | . | TGTGCCAGCAGCCGCGGACTTACCGTGGCCTACGAGCAGTACTTC | CASSRGLTVAYEQYF
17 | . | TRBJ2-7 | TRBV12-5 | once | TGTGCTAGTGGTTTGGCCTTGAAATCAAACTTTAACTACGAGCAGTACTTC | CASGLALKSNFNYEQYF
16 | . | TRBJ2-5 | TRBV28 | . | TGTGCCAGCAGTTCCCCCTTCCGGGACACCCAAGAGACCCAGTACTTC | CASSSPFRDTQETQYF
13 | . | TRBJ1-1 | TRBV7-2 | . | TGTGCCAGCAGCCAACAGGGTGGGACTGAAGCTTTCTTT | CASSQQGGTEAFF
16 | TRBD2 | TRBJ2-1 | TRBV3-1/TRBV3-2 | . | TGTGCCAGCAGCCAAGGGTGGCTAGCGGGAAACAATGAGCAGTTCTTC | CASSQGWLAGNNEQFF
13 | . | TRBJ1-1 | TRBV19 | . | TGTGCCAGTAGTATAGCCGAGGGCACTGAAGCTTTCTTT | CASSIAEGTEAFF
18 | TRBD1 | TRBJ1-5 | TRBV27 | . | TGTGCCAGCAGTCGTGGGACAGGGGGCCTCTATAGCAATCAGCCCCAGCATTTT | CASSRGTGGLYSNQPQHF
16 | . | TRBJ1-2 | TRBV18 | . | TGTGCCAGCTCATTCCCCGAGGGGGGGCTCTCGGGCGGCTACACCTTC | CASSFPEGGLSGGYTF
12 | . | TRBJ1-6 | TRBV6-1 | . | TGTGCCAGCAGTGACCGCAGCCGTCCCCTCCACTTT | CASSDRSRPLHF
13 | TRBD1 | TRBJ1-6 | TRBV7-2 | . | TGTGCCAGCAGCCCCCAGGGGGACTCACCCCTCCACTTT | CASSPQGDSPLHF
17 | . | TRBJ1-1 | TRBV3-1/TRBV3-2 | . | TGTGCCAGCAGCCAAGTCACGTGGGGGGCCCGACGGACTGAAGCTTTCTTT | CASSQVTWGARRTEAFF
18 | TRBD2 | TRBJ2-5 | TRBV3-1/TRBV3-2 | . | TGTGCCAGCAGTATTACATATGGACTAGCGGGAGGGGTAGAGACCCAGTACTTC | CASSITYGLAGGVETQYF
15 | TRBD1 | TRBJ1-4 | TRBV5-1 | . | TGCGCCAGCAGCCAAGACAGGGCTACTAATGAAAAACTGTTTTTT | CASSQDRATNEKLFF
16 | TRBD2 | TRBJ2-1 | TRBV5-4 | . | TGTGCCAGCAGCTTGGGGCTAGCGGGGGGGTACAATGAGCAGTTCTTC | CASSLGLAGGYNEQFF
11 | . | TRBJ1-1 | TRBV20-1 | . | TGCAGTGCTGAGGGCAACACTGAAGCTTTCTTT | CSAEGNTEAFF
15 | . | TRBJ2-5 | TRBV19 | . | TGTGCCAGTAGTACCTTTCGGGACGTTGAAGAGACCCAGTACTTC | CASSTFRDVEETQYF
13 | TRBD2 | TRBJ2-7 | TRBV30 | . | TGTGCCTGGGAACGGGAGGCCTGGGACGAGCAGTACTTC | CAWEREAWDEQYF
15 | . | TRBJ2-7 | TRBV12-5 | . | TGTGCTAGTGGTTTGGACAGGTCCCTCTCCTACGAGCAGTACTTC | CASGLDRSLSYEQYF
15 | . | TRBJ2-3 | TRBV7-9 | . | TGTGCCAGCAGCTTAGTCGGTGGTGGCACAGATACGCAGTATTTT | CASSLVGGGTDTQYF
17 | . | TRBJ2-2 | TRBV7-8 | . | TGTGCCAGCAGCTTAGCGTACGGGACCGCAGACCACGGGGAGCTGTTTTTT | CASSLAYGTADHGELFF
15 | TRBD1 | TRBJ2-4 | TRBV18 | . | TGTGCCAGCTCACCGGGACAGGGAGGGGGAAACATTCAGTACTTC | CASSPGQGGGNIQYF
15 | TRBD1 | TRBJ1-4 | TRBV27 | . | TGTGCCAGCAGTCCCCGGACAGGGATGGATGAAAAACTGTTTTTT | CASSPRTGMDEKLFF
13 | . | TRBJ1-2 | TRBV18 | . | TGTGCCAGCTCACCAGGAGGTGACTATGGCTACACCTTC | CASSPGGDYGYTF
13 | . | TRBJ1-2 | TRBV5-1 | . | TGCGCCAGCAGCTTGGAACAGAACTATGGCTACACCTTC | CASSLEQNYGYTF
17 | TRBD2 | TRBJ2-1 | TRBV5-1 | once | TGCGCCAGCAGCTTGGGTACTAGCGGGAGGGTGAACAATGAGCAGTTCTTC | CASSLGTSGRVNNEQFF
15 | . | TRBJ1-1 | TRBV3-1/TRBV3-2 | . | TGTGCCAGCAGCCAAGGGCACACTCAGAACACTGAAGCTTTCTTT | CASSQGHTQNTEAFF
16 | . | TRBJ1-2 | TRBV28 | . | TGTGCCAGCAGCTCGGCGGACACCCCACCTGGATATGGCTACACCTTC | CASSSADTPPGYGYTF
14 | . | TRBJ1-6 | TRBV6-5 | once | TGTGCCAGCAGTCCCGGTACAGGGTGGTCACCCCTCCACTTT | CASSPGTGWSPLHF
14 | . | TRBJ1-5 | TRBV7-9 | few | TGTGCCAGCAGCTCGACAGCAAGCAATCAGCCCCAGCATTTT | CASSSTASNQPQHF
13 | . | TRBJ1-2 | TRBV27 | . | TGTGCCAGCAGTTTATTGGTCGGCTATGGCTACACCTTC | CASSLLVGYGYTF
13 | . | TRBJ1-5 | TRBV4-2 | . | TGTGCCAGCAGCCGGGGGGAGGATCAGCCCCAGCATTTT | CASSRGEDQPQHF
12 | . | TRBJ1-2 | TRBV19 | . | TGTGCCAGTAGTATGGGTGGGAATGGCTACACCTTC | CASSMGGNGYTF
14 | . | TRBJ1-4 | TRBV9 | . | TGTGCCAGCAGTGCAACAGCAACTAATGAAAAACTGTTTTTT | CASSATATNEKLFF
12 | . | TRBJ2-3 | TRBV11-1 | . | TGTGCCAGCAGCTTTTATGTGGGTGAGCAGTATTTT | CASSFYVGEQYF
16 | . | TRBJ1-4 | TRBV5-1 | . | TGCGCCAGCAGCGGGGGCGCCGGGCCAGTAAATGAAAAACTGTTTTTT | CASSGGAGPVNEKLFF
18 | . | TRBJ2-1 | TRBV19 | . | TGTGCCAGTAGCGCCAACCAAAAGCGGGCCAGAGCTTTCAATGAGCAGTTCTTC | CASSANQKRARAFNEQFF
14 | . | TRBJ1-4 | TRBV6-5 | . | TGTGCCAGCAGTTACACCGCAACTAATGAAAAACTGTTTTTT | CASSYTATNEKLFF